These 24 T cell receptor beta chains share one sample of origin, sequenced in a study of cytomegalovirus exposure and HLA in healthy donors (dated by TCRdb to the late 2010s). The method behind the library was the immunoSEQ multiplex PCR assay. For the multiplex PCR, a mixture combining 60 forward primers for TCR Vbeta segments and 13 reverse primers for TCR Jbeta segments was used. Here the immuneACCESS table is served through TCRdb, limited to in-frame sequences with V and J called. Missing clones are a known gap in these copies; in checked studies unresolved V genes cover under half, and the rest lacks a known reason. The sample profile shows about 110,000 clones; approximately 79% of them were found once. Roughly 5.6% of the sample is taken by the ten largest. The sequenced sample was PBMCs. Receptors were obtained from a man aged 25 to 45 in good health and CMV-seropositive.

CDR3 residues: CASSPRTSSNEQFF. In DNA, the CDR3 is TGTGCCAGCTCACCACGGACTAGCAGTAATGAGCAGTTCTTC. The rearrangement uses TRBV18 and TRBJ2-1, with 8 bases that match TRBD2. The CDR3 spans 14 residues. The junction had 3 bases not matched to a gene; V was cut back by 1 base and J by 7 bases. CDR1 KGHSH and CDR2 LQKENI come from the germline V gene.

The chain combines TRBV7-8 with TRBJ2-1; 13 bases fit TRBD2. CDR3 length: 19 residues. J lost 2 bases, V lost 3 bases, and 10 bases had no gene match. Germline CDR1 and CDR2: SGHVS and FQNEAQ. Written as DNA, the CDR3 is TGTGCCAGCAGCTTGAGACTAGCGGGGGGCCGACCGGCCTACAATGAGCAGTTCTTC. The encoded protein is CASSLRLAGGRPAYNEQFF.

The chain links TRBV25-1 to TRBJ2-3; D is unclear. Trimming left V 4 bases short and J 2 bases short, with 16 bases between. Germline V gene data show CDR1 as MGHDK and CDR2 as SYGVNS. The CDR3 spans 16 residues. The CDR3 DNA reads TGTGCCAGCAGTGTCCTACAGCCTTCTCACACAGATACGCAGTATTTT. Translated: CASSVLQPSHTDTQYF.

The chain has TRBV5-4 and TRBJ1-3, with D possibly being TRBD1 (6 bases). Germline CDR1 is SGHNT and CDR2 is YYREEE (reference sequence). V was shortened by 0 bases and J by 3 bases, with 10 bases between the two germline ends. The CDR3 runs to 15 residues. CDR3 protein: CASSLDVGGGNTIYF. CDR3 nucleotides: TGTGCCAGCAGCTTGGACGTAGGGGGTGGAAACACCATATATTTT. Full variable domain (missing parts from reference TRBV5-4 and TRBJ1-3): ETGVTQSPTHLIKTRGQQVTLRCSSQSGHNTVSWYQQALGQGPQFIFQYYREEENGRGNFPPRFSGLQFPNYSSELNVNALELDDSALYLCASSLDVGGGNTIYFGEGSWLTVV.

This clone came up a few times. This chain uses TRBV7-6 with TRBJ1-4; no reliable D call. CDR3 size: 12 residues. V was trimmed by 3 bases and J by 7 bases, leaving 6 bases between them. In germline, CDR1 is SGHVS, CDR2 FNYEAQ. CDR3 coding DNA: TGTGCCAGCAGCTTGACGGGTGAAAAACTGTTTTTT. Translated: CASSLTGEKLFF.

This chain connects TRBV7-9 to TRBJ2-1; D is unclear. This CDR3 has 11 residues. From germline, CDR1 is SEHNR and CDR2 FQNEAQ (reference sequence). Trimming left V 5 bases short and J 8 bases short, with 7 bases between. CDR3 bases: TGTGCCAGCAGCCCCGTCGATGAGCAGTTCTTC. Translation gives CASSPVDEQFF.

The chain joins TRBV7-9 to TRBJ2-5; TRBD1 is a possible D gene (5 bases). Germline V gene sequence: CDR1 SEHNR, CDR2 FQNEAQ (reference sequence). V lost 0 bases, J lost 1 base, and 12 bases lay in between. The CDR3 has 16 amino acids. The CDR3 DNA reads TGTGCCAGCAGCTTAGCAGTCAAAGGGGTCCAAGAGACCCAGTACTTC. Translation: CASSLAVKGVQETQYF.

The chain employs TRBV21-1 and TRBJ1-1; the DNA was not compared with TRBD1, the D call given in the table. TRBV21-1 is a listed pseudogene. The CDR3 is 14 residues long. The CDR3 loop reads CASSKQIMNTEAFF. The CDR3 DNA follows: TGTGCCAGCAGCAAACAGATAATGAACACTGAAGCTTTCTTT.

The V call is TRBV5-6, the J call TRBJ2-7; 8 nucleotides match TRBD2. The junction had 6 bases not matched to a gene; V was cut back by 4 bases and J by 3 bases. The CDR3 extends over 14 amino acids. In germline, CDR1 is SGHDT, CDR2 YYEEEE. The CDR3 loop is CASSAGRGGYEQYF. The CDR3 DNA reads as TGTGCCAGCAGCGCCGGGAGGGGAGGCTACGAGCAGTACTTC.

This clone was counted once. The chain recombines TRBV5-1 with TRBJ2-7; perhaps TRBD1 as D (6 bases). The V and J ends lost 4 bases and 0 bases respectively, with 17 bases between them. Germline lookup yields CDR1 SGHRS and CDR2 YFSETQ. The CDR3 spans 16 residues. This chain's CDR3 is CASSPGDKPSSYEQYF. The CDR3 region has the DNA TGCGCCAGCAGCCCCGGGGACAAGCCGAGCTCCTACGAGCAGTACTTC.

The chain employs TRBV27 and TRBJ2-7; maybe TRBD1 (5 bases). Trimming cost V 6 bases and J 6 bases, with 12 bases left between them. Germline lookup yields CDR1 MNHEY and CDR2 SMNVEV (reference sequence). This CDR3 spans 12 amino acids. The CDR3 spells CASSPTGFEQYF. CDR3 nucleotide sequence: TGTGCCAGCAGCCCTACAGGTTTCGAGCAGTACTTC.

The chain couples TRBV19 to TRBJ2-5, with TRBD2 matching over 11 bases. CDR1 is LNHDA, CDR2 SQIVND, per germline (reference sequence). The CDR3 is 17 amino acids. V lost 2 bases and J lost 5; bases outside the gene matches: 10. CDR3 in amino acids: CASSISYSGGALETQYF. The CDR3 coding sequence is TGTGCCAGTAGTATATCCTATAGCGGGGGGGCCTTGGAGACCCAGTACTTC.

This clone was detected once. V usage is TRBV4-3 and J usage is TRBJ2-5, with 13 bases matching TRBD2. V shed 3 bases and J 4 bases; nucleotides not matched to a gene: 14. This CDR3 is 19 amino acids long. Germline CDR1 LGHNA, CDR2 YSLEER. The CDR3 nucleotides are TGCGCCAGCAGCCATTTGACCGGGACTAGCGGGGAGGGGTCAGAGACCCAGTACTTC. Residues: CASSHLTGTSGEGSETQYF.

Here the CDR3 DNA reads TGTGCCAGCAGACGGACTAGCGGTTCCTACAATGAGCAGTTCTTC. Translated, it gives CASRRTSGSYNEQFF. The chain has TRBV25-1 and TRBJ2-1; 10 nucleotides agree with TRBD2. The CDR3 spans 15 residues. Trimming cost V 6 bases and J 1 base; bases outside gene matches: 3. CDR1 is MGHDK, CDR2 SYGVNS, per germline.

This clone was seen a single time. The chain recombines TRBV18 with TRBJ2-5; 11 nucleotides align to TRBD2. Germline CDR1 reads KGHSH; CDR2 reads LQKENI. V dropped 0 bases and J dropped 5; count of bases not matched to a gene: 5. CDR3 length: 16 residues. CDR3 loop: CASSPPVAGGRETQYF. In DNA form, the CDR3 reads TGTGCCAGCTCACCACCGGTAGCGGGGGGGCGCGAGACCCAGTACTTC.

The sample holds a few counts of this clone. The chain couples TRBV10-3 to TRBJ2-7, with 8 bases that match TRBD2. CDR1 and CDR2 from the germline V gene are ENHRY and SYGVKD. V lost 6 bases and J lost 4; bases outside the gene matches: 8. The CDR3 consists of 14 residues. The CDR3 loop reads CAIRGRGDGYEQYF. As DNA, the CDR3 is TGTGCCATCAGGGGGCGGGGGGACGGTTACGAGCAGTACTTC.

This sequence joins TRBV15 and TRBJ2-5; 7 bases are shared with TRBD1. CDR3 length: 16 amino acids. Germline V gene data show CDR1 as LNHNV and CDR2 as YYDKDF (reference sequence). The junction had 12 bases not matched to a gene; V was cut back by 4 bases and J by 4 bases. The CDR3 coding sequence is TGTGCCACCAGCAAGACGGCTCAGGGGGACGGAGAGACCCAGTACTTC. Encoded protein: CATSKTAQGDGETQYF. Looking up the rest from reference TRBV15 and TRBJ2-5 gives the full variable domain: DAMVIQNPRYQVTQFGKPVTLSCSQTLNHNVMYWYQQKSSQAPKLLFHYYDKDFNNEADTPDNFQSRRPNTSFCFLDIRSPGLGDTAMYLCATSKTAQGDGETQYFGPGTRLLVL.

The rearrangement joins TRBV29-1 to TRBJ1-1; 7 bases are a match to TRBD1. J lost 5 bases, V lost 3 bases, and 3 bases had no gene match. The CDR3 has 12 amino acids. Germline CDR1 is SQVTM and CDR2 is ANQGSEA. The CDR3 loop is CSVELQGTEAFF. CDR3 coding DNA: TGCAGCGTTGAGCTACAGGGGACTGAAGCTTTCTTT.

The chain joins TRBV11-3 to TRBJ2-7, with D possibly being TRBD1 (5 bases). The CDR3 runs 14 residues. Germline V gene data show CDR1 as SGHNT and CDR2 as YENEEA. Trimming pared 7 bases from V and 3 bases from J, leaving 16 bases between. Here the CDR3 DNA reads TGTGCCAGCACCCCACATCAGGGAAGCTACGAGCAGTACTTC. Its translation is CASTPHQGSYEQYF.

This chain links TRBV11-3 with TRBJ2-1; D is ambiguous. CDR3 length: 13 residues. The V gene's germline CDR1 is SGHNT and CDR2 YENEEA. The V end lost 2 bases, the J end lost 10 bases, and 12 bases lay between the germline ends. CDR3 protein: CASSLQVLDEQFF. The DNA for the CDR3 is TGTGCCAGCAGCTTACAGGTATTAGACGAGCAGTTCTTC. The variable domain in full, with the rest retrieved from reference TRBV11-3 and TRBJ2-1, is EAGVVQSPRYKIIEKKQPVAFWCNPISGHNTLYWYLQNLGQGPELLIRYENEEAVDDSQLPKDRFSAERLKGVDSTLKIQPAELGDSAVYLCASSLQVLDEQFFGPGTRLTVL.

The chain uses TRBV30 and TRBJ1-3; D uncertain. Trimming cost V 3 bases and J 2 bases, with 5 bases left between them. Per the germline V gene, CDR1 is GTSNPN and CDR2 is SVGIG (reference sequence). The CDR3 is made up of 12 amino acids. CDR3 sequence reads: CAWRTPGNTIYF. The DNA for the CDR3 is TGTGCCTGGAGAACTCCTGGAAACACCATATATTTT.

The chain employs TRBV6-5 and TRBJ1-6; D gene ambiguous. Trimming stripped 2 bases from V and 0 bases from J, with 8 bases between. CDR3 length: 16 residues. Germline-derived CDR1 and CDR2 are MNHEY and SVGAGI. The CDR3 DNA is TGTGCCAGCAGTTACACCGGGGTCTCCTATAATTCACCCCTCCACTTT. Translating gives CASSYTGVSYNSPLHF.

In its sample, this clone was seen once. The J gene is TRBJ2-7, the V gene TRBV30; D gene ambiguous. There are 11 residues in the CDR3. From germline, CDR1 is GTSNPN and CDR2 SVGIG (reference sequence). Between the trimmed V and J ends, which lost 7 bases and 7 bases, there was a span of 14 bases. In DNA form, the CDR3 reads TGTGCCTCGGTCAACCAGGTGGAGCAGTACTTC. Its protein is CASVNQVEQYF.

The chain links TRBV19 to TRBJ2-2; 9 bases are a match to TRBD2. The CDR3 totals 15 residues. CDR1 and CDR2 (germline): LNHDA, SQIVND (reference sequence). The V gene end was trimmed by 9 bases and the J gene end by 0 bases; junction bases not matched to a gene: 5. CDR3 in amino acids: CASNSGGSNTGELFF. The CDR3 coding sequence is TGTGCCAGCAACAGCGGGGGGTCGAACACCGGGGAGCTGTTTTTT.